This TCR beta chain was sequenced in a study of blood T cells in healthy people across ages. Primers used in a second PCR of about 7 to 12 cycles were a sample-barcoded 5' primer and a J-beta primer mix. Each of the samples gave a minimum of 3 million paired-end reads that contained CDR3. TCRdb passed the 5' RACE reads through MiXCR, listing each CDR3 protein once. The sample contains about 760,000 distinct CDR3 sequences, around 25% of which appear only once. The V gene end was trimmed by 1 base and the J gene end by 6 bases; junction bases not matched to a gene: 13. CDR3 length equals 16 residues. Germline V gene data show CDR1 as SGHDT and CDR2 as YYEEEE. Drawing of peripheral blood yielded about 9.8 milliliters from each donor. The extraction recovered at least 5 micrograms of total RNA per sample. These records were also assigned to another study, of T cells of mothers and their children. That paper notes: During the second PCR, the M1S primer introduced sample barcodes along with 2-4 random nucleotides.

Sequencing input: blood. The chain couples TRBV5-6 to TRBJ2-7; 7 bases agree with TRBD2. This receptor was obtained from a boy under 18 in good health. Written as DNA, the CDR3 is TGTGCCAGCAGCTTGCCTTCCGGGGAGGGCCCCGGCGAGCAGTACTTC. It encodes CASSLPSGEGPGEQYF.